This entry features one T cell receptor (beta chain) sequence. Its antigen is as yet unknown. Each CDR3 protein is one row after TCRdb ran MiXCR on the 5' RACE reads. Among under 300,000 distinct CDR3 sequences listed, approximately 8% were seen once. This sample is drawn from a study of T-cell memory formation after mild COVID-19. Across the study: Clusters were largely donor specific.

Study-level findings and limits: The finding that pre-infection memory included some responding clones suggested that cross-reactive memory joined. Second-wave clones peaking on day 37 lacked confirmed SARS-CoV-2 specificity. Clones that got smaller from day 15 to 85 had even CD4/CD8, while clones growing later tipped toward CD4+.

CDR1 ENHRY and CDR2 SYGVKD come from the germline V gene. The CDR3 runs to 17 residues. Trimming removed 3 bases from V and 2 bases from J, with 18 bases in between. Sample: PBMCs or a T cell subset sorted from them (not recorded which). The source of this sequence is a man between 18 and 35 years old who had mild COVID-19 (a few samples of this study predate the infection). Cell type and time point are not known. The genes are TRBV10-3 and TRBJ2-3; a possible D gene is TRBD2 (6 bases). The CDR3 DNA reads TGTGCCATCAGTGAATGGAGGGAGCGGATCGACACAGATACGCAGTATTTT. Translation gives CAISEWRERIDTDTQYF.